This T cell receptor (beta chain) is drawn from a study of PD-L1 blockade in urothelial cancer. Study-wide background: Patients began atezolizumab, 1,200 mg intravenously every 3 weeks, in about 2014. Male patients with bladder-origin urothelial cancer numbered twenty-five of 29. It was at 3 weeks (second dose) and 6 weeks after treatment start that blood was analyzed.

Time point defined: pretreatment peripheral blood. The V segment lost 6 bases and the J segment 5 bases; nucleotides outside the gene matches: 1. Germline CDR1 reads LNHDA; CDR2 reads SQIVND (reference sequence). The CDR3 is 12 residues long. Profiled with immunoSEQ multiplex PCR; TCRdb holds only in-frame clones, not every one. This sample carries 130,000 or so clones, 65% to 85% of them seen once, and the ten largest clones take roughly 3.5%. Sequencing was performed on PBMCs, taken around atezolizumab (anti-PD-L1) treatment. The clonotype comes from a man aged 45-65 years with urothelial cancer. The chain recombines TRBV19 with TRBJ2-1; 7 nucleotides line up with TRBD1. CDR3 coding DNA: TGTGCCAGTAGACAGGGGAACAATGAGCAGTTCTTC. It is translated as CASRQGNNEQFF.